The clone carrying this T cell receptor (beta chain) was recorded once. Some clones are missing from TCRdb's copy, which holds only in-frame ones; the method was immunoSEQ multiplex PCR. This table has 150,000 to 200,000 clones, 80% appearing once. V lost 2 bases, J lost 0 bases, and 13 bases lay in between. Germline V gene data show CDR1 as MDHEN and CDR2 as SYDVKM. CDR3 length: 17 amino acids. The data are from a study of blood T cell repertoires in COVID-19. The receptor was derived from a man aged 55 to 69 who had been exposed to COVID-19. The sequenced sample consisted of PBMCs or T cells enriched from blood (not recorded which). The V and J genes are TRBV28 and TRBJ1-4; D remains ambiguous. The chain's CDR3 is CASSLRAAGATNEKLFF. CDR3 DNA: TGTGCCAGCAGTTTACGTGCGGCCGGGGCAACTAATGAAAAACTGTTTTTT.